A selection of T cell receptor beta chains follows, all from one sample in a study of T cell changes during pregnancy in multiple sclerosis. The protocol was immunoSEQ multiplex PCR, while the TCRdb copy is restricted to in-frame clones and leaves out a portion. The data hold about 67,000 clones, with about 92% observed a single time. The specimen comprised peripheral blood, sampled after pregnancy. Receptor source: a female donor with multiple sclerosis, enrolled in a pregnancy study. CDR3s include the opening cysteine and the closing phenylalanine or tryptophan. Fields, in order: J gene, D gene, V gene, clone size, CDR3 protein, CDR3 DNA. A D gene is named only where the DNA matches it firmly. Where a row states a size, it is once, few, many or the class of an expanded clone; other rows omit it.

j_gene: TRBJ1-1
d_gene: NA
v_gene: TRBV5-4
abundance: once
CDR3aa: CASNREGTEAFF
CDR3nt: TGTGCCAGCAACAGGGAAGGGACTGAAGCTTTCTTT

j_gene: TRBJ2-7
d_gene: NA
v_gene: TRBV5-1
abundance: NA
CDR3aa: CASSGLALNAVEQYF
CDR3nt: TGCGCCAGCAGCGGGCTAGCTTTAAATGCAGTCGAGCAGTACTTC

j_gene: TRBJ2-1
d_gene: TRBD2
v_gene: TRBV4-1
abundance: once
CDR3aa: CASSLQGLAAYNEQFF
CDR3nt: TGCGCCAGCAGCCTCCAGGGACTAGCAGCTTACAATGAGCAGTTCTTC

j_gene: TRBJ1-4
d_gene: NA
v_gene: TRBV5-1
abundance: NA
CDR3aa: CASSPWGPLQATNEKLFF
CDR3nt: TGCGCCAGCAGCCCATGGGGGCCACTGCAAGCAACTAATGAAAAACTGTTTTTT

j_gene: TRBJ2-7
d_gene: NA
v_gene: TRBV30
abundance: NA
CDR3aa: CAWSAQYEQYF
CDR3nt: TGTGCCTGGAGTGCACAATACGAGCAGTACTTC

j_gene: TRBJ2-2
d_gene: NA
v_gene: TRBV6-4
abundance: NA
CDR3aa: CASSEAPGQNTGELFF
CDR3nt: TGTGCCAGCAGTGAGGCCCCGGGACAAAACACCGGGGAGCTGTTTTTT

j_gene: TRBJ2-7
d_gene: TRBD1
v_gene: TRBV5-8
abundance: NA
CDR3aa: CASSSDLRQGWREQYF
CDR3nt: TGTGCCAGCAGCTCAGACCTCCGACAGGGCTGGCGCGAGCAGTACTTC

j_gene: TRBJ2-3
d_gene: TRBD2
v_gene: TRBV11-2
abundance: NA
CDR3aa: CASSLEAGGPTDTQYF
CDR3nt: TGTGCCAGCAGCTTGGAAGCGGGAGGCCCCACAGATACGCAGTATTTT

j_gene: TRBJ2-2
d_gene: NA
v_gene: TRBV6-1
abundance: NA
CDR3aa: CASTPGNTGELFF
CDR3nt: TGTGCCAGCACCCCGGGGAACACCGGGGAGCTGTTTTTT

j_gene: TRBJ2-5
d_gene: TRBD2
v_gene: TRBV30
abundance: once
CDR3aa: CAWGGSFKSGREETQYF
CDR3nt: TGTGCCTGGGGCGGATCGTTTAAGAGCGGGAGGGAAGAGACCCAGTACTTC

j_gene: TRBJ2-7
d_gene: NA
v_gene: TRBV30
abundance: NA
CDR3aa: CASDSGKAYEQYF
CDR3nt: TGTGCCAGCGATAGCGGAAAGGCCTACGAGCAGTACTTC

j_gene: TRBJ1-4
d_gene: TRBD1
v_gene: TRBV6-1
abundance: NA
CDR3aa: CASSEQDRGLEKLFF
CDR3nt: TGTGCCAGCAGTGAACAGGACAGGGGGCTTGAAAAACTGTTTTTT

j_gene: TRBJ2-3
d_gene: TRBD1
v_gene: TRBV7-2
abundance: NA
CDR3aa: CASSPGTGDGDTQYF
CDR3nt: TGTGCCAGCAGCCCCGGGACAGGGGATGGAGATACGCAGTATTTT

j_gene: TRBJ2-7
d_gene: TRBD2
v_gene: TRBV2
abundance: NA
CDR3aa: CASSEALAGASYEQYF
CDR3nt: TGTGCCAGCAGTGAAGCGCTCGCGGGAGCCTCCTACGAGCAGTACTTC

j_gene: TRBJ1-4
d_gene: TRBD1
v_gene: TRBV7-9
abundance: NA
CDR3aa: CASSSGTGGNEKLFF
CDR3nt: TGTGCCAGCAGCTCCGGGACAGGGGGTAATGAAAAACTGTTTTTT

j_gene: TRBJ1-4
d_gene: NA
v_gene: TRBV7-9
abundance: once
CDR3aa: CASSWSNEKLFF
CDR3nt: TGTGCCAGCAGCTGGAGCAATGAAAAACTGTTTTTT

j_gene: TRBJ2-5
d_gene: NA
v_gene: TRBV19
abundance: NA
CDR3aa: CASTLNGETQYF
CDR3nt: TGTGCCAGTACCTTGAACGGGGAGACCCAGTACTTC

j_gene: TRBJ2-3
d_gene: TRBD2
v_gene: TRBV28
abundance: once
CDR3aa: CASSLMGSASGKTADTQYF
CDR3nt: TGTGCCAGCAGTTTAATGGGATCAGCTAGCGGGAAAACAGCAGATACGCAGTATTTT

j_gene: TRBJ1-1
d_gene: NA
v_gene: TRBV27
abundance: NA
CDR3aa: CASSLKGGNTEAFF
CDR3nt: TGTGCCAGCAGTTTGAAGGGAGGTAACACTGAAGCTTTCTTT

j_gene: TRBJ2-2
d_gene: NA
v_gene: TRBV4-3
abundance: NA
CDR3aa: CASSQDRSVGELFF
CDR3nt: TGCGCCAGCAGCCAAGATCGGAGTGTCGGGGAGCTGTTTTTT

j_gene: TRBJ1-3
d_gene: TRBD1
v_gene: TRBV5-6
abundance: NA
CDR3aa: CASSQGQRNTIYF
CDR3nt: TGTGCCAGCAGCCAGGGACAGCGAAACACCATATATTTT

j_gene: TRBJ2-7
d_gene: TRBD2
v_gene: TRBV6-5
abundance: NA
CDR3aa: CASSFNAGGPYEQYF
CDR3nt: TGTGCCAGCAGTTTTAATGCGGGAGGGCCTTACGAGCAGTACTTC

j_gene: TRBJ2-7
d_gene: NA
v_gene: TRBV30
abundance: once
CDR3aa: CAWASPPYEQYF
CDR3nt: TGTGCCTGGGCGTCCCCACCCTACGAGCAGTACTTC

j_gene: TRBJ1-1
d_gene: TRBD1
v_gene: TRBV7-2
abundance: NA
CDR3aa: CASSSRGQLNTEAFF
CDR3nt: TGTGCCAGCAGCTCAAGGGGGCAGTTGAACACTGAAGCTTTCTTT

j_gene: TRBJ1-3
d_gene: NA
v_gene: TRBV21-1
abundance: NA
CDR3aa: CASRPSKILDRGPGNTIYF
CDR3nt: TGTGCCAGCAGACCTTCGAAAATTTTGGACAGGGGGCCTGGAAACACCATATATTTT

j_gene: TRBJ1-2
d_gene: TRBD1
v_gene: TRBV7-9
abundance: NA
CDR3aa: CASSLEGAKQGYTF
CDR3nt: TGTGCCAGCAGCTTAGAGGGGGCGAAACAGGGCTACACCTTC

j_gene: TRBJ2-5
d_gene: NA
v_gene: TRBV11-1
abundance: few
CDR3aa: CASSLEYGGEETQYF
CDR3nt: TGTGCCAGCAGCTTAGAATACGGAGGGGAAGAGACCCAGTACTTC

j_gene: TRBJ1-1
d_gene: NA
v_gene: TRBV5-1
abundance: once
CDR3aa: CASSLDTGTNTEAFF
CDR3nt: TGCGCCAGCAGCTTGGATACAGGGACAAACACTGAAGCTTTCTTT

j_gene: TRBJ2-1
d_gene: NA
v_gene: TRBV5-1
abundance: NA
CDR3aa: CASSLVGVGLNEQFF
CDR3nt: TGCGCCAGCAGCTTGGTAGGGGTCGGCCTGAATGAGCAGTTCTTC

j_gene: TRBJ2-7
d_gene: TRBD1
v_gene: TRBV18
abundance: NA
CDR3aa: CASSMILQGPLGEQYF
CDR3nt: TGTGCCAGCTCCATGATACTACAGGGGCCCTTAGGGGAGCAGTACTTC

j_gene: TRBJ1-2
d_gene: TRBD1
v_gene: TRBV19
abundance: NA
CDR3aa: CASSMADRGHGYTF
CDR3nt: TGTGCCAGTAGTATGGCAGACAGGGGGCATGGCTACACCTTC

j_gene: TRBJ2-3
d_gene: TRBD2
v_gene: TRBV6-4
abundance: NA
CDR3aa: CASSDLAGGGTDTQYF
CDR3nt: TGTGCCAGCAGTGACTTGGCGGGAGGGGGCACAGATACGCAGTATTTT

j_gene: TRBJ2-3
d_gene: NA
v_gene: TRBV7-9
abundance: NA
CDR3aa: CASSFGSDTQYF
CDR3nt: TGTGCCAGCAGCTTCGGGTCGGATACGCAGTATTTT

j_gene: TRBJ2-1
d_gene: TRBD2
v_gene: TRBV6-4
abundance: few
CDR3aa: CASSGFGGANNEQFF
CDR3nt: TGTGCCAGCAGTGGGTTCGGGGGGGCTAACAATGAGCAGTTCTTC

j_gene: TRBJ2-1
d_gene: TRBD2
v_gene: TRBV30
abundance: once
CDR3aa: CAWSDSGTSYNEQFF
CDR3nt: TGTGCCTGGAGTGACAGCGGGACCTCCTACAATGAGCAGTTCTTC

j_gene: TRBJ2-7
d_gene: NA
v_gene: TRBV7-2
abundance: NA
CDR3aa: CASSLAHGAWAAYEQYF
CDR3nt: TGTGCCAGCAGCTTAGCGCATGGGGCTTGGGCGGCCTACGAGCAGTACTTC

j_gene: TRBJ1-2
d_gene: NA
v_gene: TRBV19
abundance: NA
CDR3aa: CASSPLESNYGYTF
CDR3nt: TGTGCCAGTAGTCCCCTAGAATCTAACTATGGCTACACCTTC